This T cell receptor (beta chain) was captured in a study of blood T cells in healthy people across ages (dated by TCRdb to the mid-2010s). For context, the study as a whole: In model experiments, template switching captured roughly one uniquely barcoded TCR beta cDNA molecule for every two T cells. To track age-related changes in TCR beta repertoire diversity, the study relied on deep sequencing normalized with unique cDNA molecular identifiers. Donors were grouped into four age groups: young (average approximately 16 years), middle-aged (about 40), aged (around 62) and long-lived (82). Donors of different ages were randomly distributed across sequencing lanes to avoid experimental bias. For two donors (one aged 18 to 29 and one aged 80 or older), the study analyzed two additional independent replicas of 1 million unique cDNA reads from the same blood draw. Findings and caveats that apply to the study as a whole: Observed TCR beta diversity per million T cells fell roughly linearly with age, and a significant reduction was already apparent by age roughly 40. The percentage of naive T cells measured by flow cytometry correlated strongly with observed TCR beta diversity. Conclusive comparison of naive and antigen-experienced compartments was prevented by the profiling of bulk unsorted PBMCs. The long-lived group showed more naive CD4+ T cells, fewer expanded clones and increased TCR diversity than the aged group, suggesting age selection. Because donor CMV infection status was unknown, age-related changes in expanded clonotypes were potentially confounded. Estimates of total diversity based on one million sequenced T cells were regarded as lower bounds and as underestimates.

This clonotype has more than one count but fewer than ten. Its antigen has not been determined. The sample holds no much larger clone one base away, and base qualities are not on file. The 35 to 40 donors, aged 6 to 90 years, were systemically healthy Caucasian individuals from Russia. About 10 milliliters of peripheral blood were collected from each donor into EDTA-treated Vacutainer tubes. Ficoll-Paque density-gradient centrifugation was used to isolate PBMCs, with at least 6 million obtained per sample. Total RNA was extracted from PBMCs with Trizol reagent, with at least 5.5 micrograms obtained per sample. Naive CD45RAhigh/CD27high T cell percentages were measured by flow cytometry on a PBMC aliquot from every donor. The library was obtained by 5' RACE. This sample was sequenced with an Illumina HiSeq 2500. The second PCR ran for roughly 7 to 11 cycles and used a J-beta primer mix along with a sample-barcoded 5' primer. A unique molecular identifier was introduced onto each TCR beta cDNA molecule by a template-switch 5' adaptor carrying 12 random nucleotides. Each sample yielded at least 2.5 million CDR3-containing paired-end reads. First-strand cDNA synthesis was performed from all RNA using the Mint cDNA synthesis kit, with priming by a TRBC-specific oligonucleotide. Following uracil-DNA glycosylase treatment, all cDNA underwent a first 18-cycle PCR with the universal primers M1SS and BC2_uni_R. Per the authors' processing: Normalization of each sample was performed by random selection of 1 million high-quality reads, each carrying a distinct molecular identifier. Reads with shared molecular identifiers were discarded instead of being binned into consensus sequences. MiTCR, set to a Q25 quality threshold and the strictest error-elimination algorithm, was used for CDR3 identification, clonotype clustering and error correction. A nonparametric unseen species model with Euler transformation was used to estimate a lower bound on total TCR beta diversity. The public reads were reanalyzed by TCRdb: fastp trimming at Q25, MiXCR alignment, in-frame beta chains only. Rows matching on CDR3 protein sequence are summarized as one entry with the most common DNA and genes. What appears here as the V and J calls and clone size reflects TCRdb's work, not the paper's. The table for this sample lists about 1.5 million distinct CDR3 sequences; around 42% of them were counted only once. The top ten hold roughly 7.9% of the sample.

The sequence derives from a woman aged 18-29 years in good health. The sequenced sample consisted of blood.

The CDR3 protein: CASSSGGLTDTQYF. The nucleotide sequence is TGTGCCAGCAGTTCCGGGGGGTTGACAGATACGCAGTATTTT. The chain couples TRBV28 to TRBJ2-3; TRBD2 agrees with 7 junctional bases. For this chain, trimming is 4 bases at the V end and 3 bases at the J end, and the number of junction bases without a gene match is 4. From the germline V gene, CDR1 is MDHEN and CDR2 is SYDVKM. The CDR3 starts with the cysteine, ends with the phenylalanine, and has 14 residues. Left in the record is the CDR3 DNA by itself, 42 bases read in frame from the first base. With the rest looked up from the reference TRBV28 and TRBJ2-3 genes rather than sequenced, the full variable domain is DVKVTQSSRYLVKRTGEKVFLECVQDMDHENMFWYRQDPGLGLRLIYFSYDVKMKEKGDIPEGYSVSREKKERFSLILESASTNQTSMYLCASSSGGLTDTQYFGPGTRLTVL.